The next 21 T cell receptor beta chains were all read from a single sample in a study of T cells after posttransplantation cyclophosphamide. Libraries were prepared by immunoSEQ multiplex PCR; TCRdb keeps only in-frame clonotypes and omits some of them. The table lists 32,000 or so clones, roughly 90% of them singletons. What was sequenced was PBMCs. The source of these receptors is a woman between 35 and 50 years old with a blood cancer, CMV-positive, and with a related stem cell donor.

V and J are TRBV19 and TRBJ2-7; D might be TRBD2 (5 bases). V gave up 6 bases and J gave up 4 bases, with 13 bases separating them. The CDR3 runs to 13 residues. The germline CDR1 and CDR2 sequences are LNHDA and SQIVND (reference sequence). The CDR3: CASSTTRGYEQYF. The CDR3 bases are TGTGCCAGTAGCACTACACGGGGATACGAGCAGTACTTC.

This sequence joins TRBV25-1 and TRBJ2-2, with D possibly being TRBD1 (6 bases). In germline, CDR1 is MGHDK, CDR2 SYGVNS. Trimming pared 3 bases from V and 3 bases from J, leaving 11 bases between. This CDR3 region has 15 residues. CDR3 in amino acids: CASSDLGGYTGELFF. Here the CDR3 DNA reads TGTGCCAGCAGTGACCTAGGGGGTTACACCGGGGAGCTGTTTTTT.

For this clone: The junction departs from germline at one end; a sequencing error may be responsible. The chain joins TRBV7-7 to TRBJ2-7; D perhaps matches TRBD1 (6 bases). There are 15 residues in the CDR3. Germline loops: CDR1 SSHAT, CDR2 FNYEAQ (reference sequence). Here the CDR3 DNA reads TGTGCTAGCAGCTTAGGGGTGGGACAAAATTACGAGCAGTACTTC. Its protein product is CASSLGVGQNYEQYF.

The gene calls are TRBV7-2 and TRBJ2-3; 13 nucleotides line up with TRBD2. Germline V gives CDR1 SGHTA, CDR2 FQGNSA. The CDR3 sequence is 17 residues long. V was clipped by 1 base and J by 5 bases; unmatched bases: 6. The DNA for the CDR3 is TGTGCCAGCAGCTTAGATCCACTAGCGGGGGGGAGAGATACGCAGTATTTT. Translation: CASSLDPLAGGRDTQYF.

J is TRBJ1-2 and V is TRBV18; D not certain. Germline CDR1 is KGHSH and CDR2 is LQKENI. This CDR3 contains 14 residues. V was pared by 2 bases and J by 4 bases, with 11 bases between. This CDR3 is CASSPDGRLYGYTF. The CDR3 DNA reads TGTGCCAGCTCACCAGATGGCAGACTCTATGGCTACACCTTC.

The count of this clone is one. The CDR3 DNA reads as TGTGCCAGCAGACTTCCTGCTGTTGCCGGGAATGGCTACACCTTC. Translating it yields CASRLPAVAGNGYTF. V usage is TRBV28 and J usage is TRBJ1-2; D unclear. V dropped 6 bases and J dropped 6 bases, with 20 bases sitting between them. The CDR3 is made up of 15 amino acids. CDR1 is MDHEN, CDR2 SYDVKM, per germline.

This clone occurred a few times. The rearrangement uses TRBV6-6 and TRBJ2-7; maybe TRBD2 (6 bases). The V end was cut by 5 bases, the J end by 1 base, with 12 bases between. CDR1 is MNHNY, CDR2 SVGAGI, per germline (reference sequence). The CDR3 consists of 14 residues. The DNA of the CDR3 is TGTGCCAGCAGTCAGGCCGGAGGGTCCTACGAGCAGTACTTC. It codes for CASSQAGGSYEQYF.

The chain uses TRBV11-1 and TRBJ1-4; no clear D gene. In germline, CDR1 is SGHAT, CDR2 FQDESV (reference sequence). Trimming cost V 1 base and J 2 bases, with 8 bases left between them. The CDR3 consists of 15 residues. In DNA, the CDR3 is TGTGCCAGCAGCTTAGATCCGGGTACTAATGAAAAACTGTTTTTT. Its protein product is CASSLDPGTNEKLFF.

The CDR3, as DNA: TGTGCCAGCAGCTTAGGGACAGAGAGAAACACCATATATTTT. Its protein is CASSLGTERNTIYF. The genes are TRBV7-2 and TRBJ1-3; D is possibly TRBD1 (6 bases). Trimming stripped 1 base from V and 5 bases from J, with 9 bases between. Germline values: CDR1 SGHTA, CDR2 FQGNSA. The CDR3 spans 14 residues.

J is TRBJ1-1 and V is TRBV7-9, with D tentatively TRBD1 (5 bases). Trimming took off 5 bases at V and 10 bases at J, with 23 bases between the two ends. There are 15 residues in the CDR3. Germline V gene sequence: CDR1 SEHNR, CDR2 FQNEAQ (reference sequence). CDR3 sequence reads: CASSDKTATLKGAFF. The CDR3 bases are TGTGCCAGCAGCGACAAGACAGCCACCCTGAAAGGAGCTTTCTTT.

The chain couples TRBV7-9 to TRBJ1-5; D may be TRBD1 (6 bases). The V gene's germline CDR1 is SEHNR and CDR2 FQNEAQ (reference sequence). Trimming left V 5 bases short and J 5 bases short, with 19 bases between. CDR3 length equals 16 residues. CDR3 sequence (DNA): TGTGCCAGCAGCGGAACGGCCGGACAGACCTATCAGCCCCAGCATTTT. It encodes CASSGTAGQTYQPQHF.

V is TRBV6-1 and J is TRBJ1-6; no firm D call. Between the trimmed V and J ends, which lost 2 bases and 9 bases, there was a span of 14 bases. The germline CDR1 and CDR2 sequences are MNHNS and SASEGT. The CDR3 totals 15 residues. CDR3 protein: CASSEFSVSSSPLHF. CDR3 bases: TGTGCCAGCAGTGAATTCTCGGTCTCTAGTTCACCCCTCCACTTT.

The rearrangement links TRBV10-3 to TRBJ1-2, with D uncertain. Germline lookup yields CDR1 ENHRY and CDR2 SYGVKD. There are 15 residues in the CDR3. Trimming removed 0 bases at V and 5 bases at J, with 13 bases between. The CDR3, as DNA: TGTGCCATCAGTGAGTCGACGCGGGGAGGGTATGGCTACACCTTC. Its translation: CAISESTRGGYGYTF.

This CDR3 reads CASTRPPGLLSGNTIYF. The CDR3 coding sequence is TGTGCCAGCACCCGACCCCCAGGACTCCTCTCTGGAAACACCATATATTTT. V gene TRBV28 combines with J gene TRBJ1-3; D unresolved. In germline, CDR1 is MDHEN, CDR2 SYDVKM. The CDR3 consists of 17 residues. V shed 7 bases and J shed 0 bases, with 19 bases lying between them.

The chain combines TRBV10-1 with TRBJ2-1, with TRBD2 as a possible D gene (5 bases). The germline CDR1 and CDR2 sequences are WNHNN and SYGVQD (reference sequence). The V and J ends lost 9 bases and 7 bases respectively, with 19 bases between them. The length of the CDR3 is 14 residues. CDR3 sequence: CARSTAPSGNEQFF. The CDR3 DNA reads as TGCGCCAGATCGACCGCGCCCTCGGGGAATGAGCAGTTCTTC.

The V call is TRBV27, the J call TRBJ2-7, with TRBD1 identical over 7 bases. The V and J ends lost 5 bases and 3 bases, in that order; junction bases with no gene match: 10. Germline V gives CDR1 MNHEY, CDR2 SMNVEV (reference sequence). The CDR3 has 15 amino acids. CDR3 in amino acids: CASSRTGTALYEQYF. CDR3 bases: TGTGCCAGCAGTCGGACCGGGACAGCTCTCTACGAGCAGTACTTC.

This chain uses TRBV5-4 with TRBJ1-2; D might be TRBD1 (6 bases). Germline V gives CDR1 SGHNT, CDR2 YYREEE (reference sequence). The CDR3 consists of 15 residues. V lost 3 bases and J 2 bases, leaving 14 bases between the germline ends. The CDR3 spells CASSSSGGLNYGYTF. In DNA form, the CDR3 reads TGTGCCAGCAGCTCTTCGGGGGGGCTGAACTATGGCTACACCTTC.

This rearrangement joins TRBV6-6 to TRBJ2-2; D ambiguous. Germline V gives CDR1 MNHNY, CDR2 SVGAGI (reference sequence). V was shortened by 7 bases and J by 3 bases, with 9 bases between the two germline ends. The CDR3 has 13 amino acids. CDR3 in DNA: TGTGCCAGCACCCAACGGTACACCGGGGAGCTGTTTTTT. It codes for CASTQRYTGELFF.

This clone has more than one count but fewer than ten. The V and J genes are TRBV4-3 and TRBJ2-7; maybe TRBD2 (6 bases). This CDR3 spans 15 amino acids. V was trimmed by 2 bases and J by 7 bases, leaving 18 bases between them. Looked up from germline, CDR1 is LGHNA and CDR2 is YSLEER. The CDR3 sequence: CASSQRAGTILEQYF. CDR3 bases: TGCGCCAGCAGCCAACGGGCGGGGACGATTTTAGAGCAGTACTTC.

The V and J genes are TRBV9 and TRBJ1-3, with D possibly matching TRBD1 (6 bases). This CDR3 comprises 14 residues. Looked up from germline, CDR1 is SGDLS and CDR2 is YYNGEE. The V and J ends lost 3 bases and 2 bases respectively, with 9 bases between them. The CDR3 loop reads CASSASGAGNTIYF. The CDR3 DNA is TGTGCCAGCAGCGCGTCAGGGGCTGGAAACACCATATATTTT.

This chain joins TRBV28 and TRBJ1-5; tentative D call: TRBD1 (6 bases). The germline V and J ends were trimmed by 8 bases and 4 bases, with 24 bases remaining between them. This CDR3 contains 17 residues. Germline CDR1 reads MDHEN; CDR2 reads SYDVKM. In DNA form, the CDR3 reads TGTGCCAGCCGGTCCCCCAAAAGTTACAGGGAAAATCAGCCCCAGCATTTT. As protein: CASRSPKSYRENQPQHF.